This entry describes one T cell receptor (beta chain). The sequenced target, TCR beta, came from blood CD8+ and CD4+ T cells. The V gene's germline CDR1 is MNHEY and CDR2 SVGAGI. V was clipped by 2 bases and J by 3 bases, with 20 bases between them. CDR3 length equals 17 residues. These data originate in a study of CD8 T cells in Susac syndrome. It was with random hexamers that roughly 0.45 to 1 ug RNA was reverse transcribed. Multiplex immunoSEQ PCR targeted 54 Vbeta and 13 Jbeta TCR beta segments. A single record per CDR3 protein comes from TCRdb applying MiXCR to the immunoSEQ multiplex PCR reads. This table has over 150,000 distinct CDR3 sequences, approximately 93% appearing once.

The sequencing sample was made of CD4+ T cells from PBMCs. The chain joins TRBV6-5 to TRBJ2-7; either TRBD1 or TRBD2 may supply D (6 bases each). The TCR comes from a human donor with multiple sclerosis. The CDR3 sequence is CASSYPQDRRGLYEQYF. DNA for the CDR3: TGTGCCAGCAGTTACCCGCAAGACAGGAGGGGACTCTACGAGCAGTACTTC.